This T cell receptor beta chain derives from a study of cytomegalovirus exposure and HLA in healthy donors. Here immunoSEQ multiplex PCR was the method, and the copy in TCRdb shows in-frame clones only, minus some. This sample has roughly 250,000 clones, with around nine tenths found just once. The CDR3 spans 11 residues. Germline V CDR1 and CDR2: SNHLY, FYNNEI. The clonotype originates from a man younger than 35 in good health and CMV-seronegative. This chain uses TRBV2 with TRBJ2-1; D gene unclear. The sequencing input was PBMCs. The CDR3 loop is CARGYYNEQFF. DNA of the CDR3: TGTGCGCGAGGATACTACAATGAGCAGTTCTTC.